This is a list of T cell receptor beta chains from one sample in a study of regulatory T cells in long-lasting Graves disease. One entry per CDR3 protein, called by TCRdb with MiXCR from the multiplex PCR reads. The table shows approximately 400,000 distinct CDR3 sequences, with about 15% occurring only once. The same specimen was also included in a second study, on T cells in Graves' hyperthyroidism and ophthalmopathy.

Source: peripheral blood mononuclear cells (PBMCs), taken at new diagnosis, from a patient treated with antithyroid drugs. These receptors were taken from a woman in her twenties or thirties with Graves disease. Each CDR3 is given with its conserved first and last residue. D genes are given only for firm matches. Clone size is shown for a subset of rows, as once, few, many or a class of expanded clone.

>-|many|TRBJ2-1|TRBV5-5
CASSLTLGEQFF
TGTGCCAGCAGCTTAACCCTGGGTGAGCAGTTCTTC
>-|many|TRBJ1-2|TRBV29-1
CSVVETVSKGGGYTF
TGCAGCGTTGTCGAGACAGTATCGAAAGGGGGTGGCTACACCTTC
>TRBD2|many|TRBJ2-1|TRBV20-1
CSADTSGTSGSNEQFF
TGCAGTGCTGATACTAGTGGGACTAGCGGGAGTAATGAGCAGTTCTTC
>-|many|TRBJ2-7|TRBV27
CASSPTPRSSYEQYF
TGTGCCAGCAGTCCCACCCCCCGTAGCTCCTACGAGCAGTACTTC
>-|many|TRBJ2-7|TRBV20-1
CSARDWGQVSVSYEQYF
TGCAGTGCTAGAGATTGGGGGCAAGTTAGCGTCTCCTACGAGCAGTACTTC
>-|many|TRBJ2-1|TRBV6-2/TRBV6-3
CASSYSGTHGEQFF
TGTGCCAGCAGTTACTCCGGGACTCACGGGGAGCAGTTCTTC
>TRBD1|many|TRBJ1-2|TRBV12-3/TRBV12-4
CASSLVDRVDGYTF
TGTGCCAGCAGTTTAGTGGACAGGGTGGATGGCTACACCTTC
>-|-|TRBJ2-1|TRBV9
CASSAPGALDEQFF
TGTGCCAGCAGCGCCCCAGGGGCCCTAGATGAGCAGTTCTTC
>-|many|TRBJ1-1|TRBV6-5
CASSYGMRGTTEAFF
TGTGCCAGCAGTTACGGTATGAGGGGGACTACTGAAGCTTTCTTT
>TRBD1|few|TRBJ2-7|TRBV7-9
CASSLLFGDRGESSYEQYF
TGTGCCAGCAGCTTACTGTTTGGGGACAGGGGCGAGAGCTCCTACGAGCAGTACTTC
>-|-|TRBJ2-7|TRBV3-1
CASSQVSSGSSYEQYF
TGTGCCAGCAGCCAGGTGAGTAGCGGAAGCTCCTACGAGCAGTACTTC
>TRBD1|few|TRBJ1-6|TRBV5-1
CASSLTGADNSPLHF
TGCGCCAGCAGCTTGACAGGGGCTGATAATTCACCCCTCCACTTT
>-|many|TRBJ2-6|TRBV12-3/TRBV12-4
CASSLELGLGANVLTF
TGTGCCAGCAGTTTAGAGTTGGGTTTGGGGGCCAACGTCCTGACTTTC
>TRBD2|-|TRBJ2-7|TRBV2
CASASGRAGPYEQYF
TGTGCCAGCGCGAGCGGGAGGGCCGGTCCCTACGAGCAGTACTTC
>-|many|TRBJ1-6|TRBV5-1
CASSLESLQPSSYNSPLHF
TGCGCCAGCAGCTTGGAGAGTCTCCAACCTAGCTCCTATAATTCACCCCTCCACTTT
>TRBD2|few|TRBJ2-4|TRBV5-1
CASSLVGRSEEQYF
TGCGCCAGCAGCTTGGTCGGGAGGTCGGAAGAGCAGTACTTC
>-|many|TRBJ2-2|TRBV5-1
CASKASDTGELFF
TGCGCCAGCAAAGCGTCGGACACCGGGGAGCTGTTTTTT
>TRBD2|many|TRBJ2-3|TRBV11-2
CASSVGLAGDTDTQYF
TGTGCCAGCAGCGTAGGACTAGCGGGAGACACAGATACGCAGTATTTT
>TRBD1|few|TRBJ1-4|TRBV29-1
CSTGTDATNEKLFF
TGCAGCACCGGGACAGATGCAACTAATGAAAAACTGTTTTTT
>TRBD2|few|TRBJ2-1|TRBV5-5
CASSPRGLESDEQFF
TGTGCCAGCAGCCCGAGGGGACTAGAAAGCGATGAGCAGTTCTTC
>-|many|TRBJ1-1|TRBV20-1
CSASGSKGAFF
TGCAGTGCTAGTGGCAGCAAGGGAGCTTTCTTT
>-|few|TRBJ2-7|TRBV30
CAWSVSVYYEQYF
TGTGCCTGGAGTGTGAGCGTATATTACGAGCAGTACTTC
>TRBD1|many|TRBJ2-7|TRBV2
CASLDRVVHEQYF
TGTGCCAGCCTGGACAGGGTCGTCCACGAGCAGTACTTC
>-|once|TRBJ2-7|TRBV19
CASSIHGHEQYF
TGTGCCAGTAGTATACATGGCCACGAGCAGTACTTC
>-|-|TRBJ2-7|TRBV12-3/TRBV12-4
CASSFNGGPNEQYF
TGTGCCAGCAGTTTCAATGGGGGGCCCAACGAGCAGTACTTC
>TRBD2|many|TRBJ2-7|TRBV7-7
CASSLAVGAGEHEQYF
TGTGCTAGCAGCTTAGCGGTCGGAGCGGGAGAGCACGAGCAGTACTTC
>-|many|TRBJ1-1|TRBV9
CASSVAPTNTEAFF
TGTGCCAGCAGCGTAGCTCCGACCAACACTGAAGCTTTCTTT
>TRBD1|many|TRBJ1-2|TRBV30
CACRLGQGNYGYTF
TGTGCCTGCCGGTTGGGACAGGGTAACTATGGCTACACCTTC
>TRBD2|many|TRBJ2-1|TRBV13
CASSSGLPSYNEQFF
TGTGCCAGCAGCTCGGGACTACCCTCCTACAATGAGCAGTTCTTC
>-|-|TRBJ2-5|TRBV12-5
CASGSTPETQYF
TGTGCTAGTGGCTCTACCCCTGAGACCCAGTACTTC
>-|few|TRBJ2-2|TRBV30
CAGYTGELFF
TGTGCCGGTTACACCGGGGAGCTGTTTTTT
>TRBD2|many|TRBJ2-7|TRBV6-4
CASSYSAGVSSYEQYF
TGTGCCAGCAGTTACTCTGCGGGGGTAAGCTCCTACGAGCAGTACTTC
>TRBD2|many|TRBJ2-1|TRBV18
CASSYRTGSGGTRPNEQFF
TGTGCCAGCTCATATCGTACAGGGTCCGGGGGGACTAGGCCCAATGAGCAGTTCTTC
>-|-|TRBJ2-4|TRBV5-4
CASRRGEADRGNIQYF
TGTGCCAGCAGAAGGGGGGAAGCCGATCGGGGAAACATTCAGTACTTC
>TRBD1|many|TRBJ2-5|TRBV2
CASSDTTGEETQYF
TGTGCCAGCAGTGATACTACAGGGGAAGAGACCCAGTACTTC
>-|many|TRBJ2-1|TRBV7-8
CASRAPGSYNEQFF
TGTGCCAGCAGGGCGCCCGGTTCCTACAATGAGCAGTTCTTC
>TRBD2|many|TRBJ2-3|TRBV7-3
CASSLGLEWADTQYF
TGTGCCAGCAGCTTAGGACTAGAGTGGGCGGATACGCAGTATTTT
>-|-|TRBJ2-1|TRBV20-1
CSVSADSQNEQFF
TGCAGTGTGTCAGCGGACAGCCAGAATGAGCAGTTCTTC
>-|few|TRBJ2-4|TRBV19
CASRPLSSYNEQYF
TGTGCCAGTAGGCCCCTCAGCTCCTACAATGAGCAGTACTTC
>-|many|TRBJ2-7|TRBV20-1
CSAEGVPYEQYF
TGCAGTGCTGAGGGGGTGCCCTACGAGCAGTACTTC
>-|few|TRBJ1-1|TRBV3-1
CASGLNRLNTEAFF
TGTGCCAGCGGCCTCAACAGGTTAAACACTGAAGCTTTCTTT
>TRBD2|many|TRBJ2-5|TRBV7-3
CASSPQGLAGETQYF
TGTGCCAGCAGCCCGCAGGGGCTAGCGGGAGAGACCCAGTACTTC
>-|few|TRBJ1-1|TRBV20-1
CSAASQGLNTEAFF
TGCAGTGCTGCCTCACAGGGCCTGAACACTGAAGCTTTCTTT
>-|many|TRBJ1-2|TRBV30
CAWSVRQLWGGYTF
TGTGCCTGGAGTGTACGGCAGCTGTGGGGCGGCTACACCTTC
>-|many|TRBJ1-2|TRBV28
CASSLLGHYGYTF
TGTGCCAGCAGTCTCCTGGGCCACTATGGCTACACCTTC
>-|many|TRBJ2-7|TRBV20-1
CSARAPAGGPYEQYF
TGCAGTGCTAGGGCCCCGGCAGGGGGGCCTTACGAGCAGTACTTC